The 21 T cell receptor beta chains given below trace back to one sample, sequenced in a study of T-cell memory formation after mild COVID-19. TCRdb re-called the 5' RACE reads through MiXCR, storing one row per CDR3 protein. The repertoire has around 90,000 distinct CDR3 sequences, approximately 13% of them found once; the top ten carry about 27%. The sequenced sample was PBMCs or a T cell subset sorted from them (not recorded which). These receptors were taken from an adult woman who had mild COVID-19 (a few samples of this study predate the infection). Cell type and time point are not known.

This clonotype was recorded a few times. This chain uses TRBV20-1 with TRBJ2-3; D could derive from TRBD1 or TRBD2 (5 bases each). V was shortened by 7 bases and J by 1 base, with 21 bases between the two germline ends. Germline V gene data show CDR1 as DFQATT and CDR2 as SNEGSKA (reference sequence). This CDR3 has 16 amino acids. This chain's CDR3 is CSGMGTLTPGTDTQYF. The DNA for the CDR3 is TGCAGTGGGATGGGGACCCTGACCCCAGGCACAGATACGCAGTATTTT.

This rearrangement joins TRBV11-2 to TRBJ1-3; no clear D gene. The V gene lost 9 bases and the J gene lost 2 bases, with 8 bases spanning the gap. Germline assignment: CDR1 SGHAT and CDR2 FQNNGV. The CDR3 consists of 12 residues. The CDR3 loop reads CASEWAGNTIYF. DNA for the CDR3: TGTGCCAGTGAGTGGGCTGGAAACACCATATATTTT. The entire variable domain, with the rest obtained from reference TRBV11-2 and TRBJ1-3, is as follows: EAGVAQSPRYKIIEKRQSVAFWCNPISGHATLYWYQQILGQGPKLLIQFQNNGVVDDSQLPKDRFSAERLKGVDSTLKIQPAKLEDSAVYLCASEWAGNTIYFGEGSWLTVV.

J is TRBJ1-1 and V is TRBV19, with D uncertain. Trimming left V 5 bases short and J 11 bases short, with 15 bases between. The CDR3 contains 12 residues. Germline CDR1 is LNHDA and CDR2 is SQIVND (reference sequence). CDR3 region: CASSESGDEAFF. CDR3 in DNA: TGTGCCAGTAGTGAAAGTGGGGATGAGGCTTTCTTT.

The sample holds many counts of this clonotype. The chain combines TRBV7-6 with TRBJ2-1; a possible D gene is TRBD1 (6 bases). Per the germline V gene, CDR1 is SGHVS and CDR2 is FNYEAQ. V gave up 1 base and J gave up 4 bases, with 8 bases separating them. The CDR3 runs 14 residues. The DNA for the CDR3 is TGTGCCAGCAGCTTAGAACAGGGTTACAATGAGCAGTTCTTC. Its protein is CASSLEQGYNEQFF.

This clonotype was counted a few times. The J gene is TRBJ2-1, the V gene TRBV4-3; D could derive from TRBD1 or TRBD2 (5 bases each). Germline values: CDR1 LGHNA, CDR2 YSLEER. V gave up 4 bases and J gave up 0 bases, with 10 bases separating them. This CDR3 has 15 amino acids. CDR3: CASSLGTDSYNEQFF. The CDR3 DNA sequence: TGCGCCAGCAGCCTCGGGACGGACTCCTACAATGAGCAGTTCTTC.

This clonotype was counted only a few times. The CDR3 coding sequence is TGTGCCAGCAGCTTGGGGGGGCATGTCTATGGCTACACCTTC. Encoded protein: CASSLGGHVYGYTF. The chain has TRBV7-9 and TRBJ1-2; a weak D match, TRBD1 (6 bases). V was trimmed by 3 bases and J by 4 bases, leaving 12 bases between them. Germline V CDR1 and CDR2: SEHNR, FQNEAQ (reference sequence). The CDR3 totals 14 residues.

This clonotype was picked up a small number of times. The V call is TRBV4-3, the J call TRBJ1-2, with 7 bases that match TRBD1. V trimming: 4 bases; J trimming: 7 bases; junction bases outside the gene matches: 15. CDR1 LGHNA and CDR2 YSLEER come from the germline V gene. The CDR3 is made up of 16 amino acids. The CDR3 DNA is TGCGCCAGCAGCCGCGAAAGGGGGCAGACCCGGACTGGCTACACCTTC. Amino acids: CASSRERGQTRTGYTF.

The rearrangement links TRBV6-1 to TRBJ2-7; D ambiguous. V shed 3 bases and J shed 0 bases, with 9 bases lying between them. The CDR3 is 14 amino acids. Per the germline V gene, CDR1 is MNHNS and CDR2 is SASEGT. CDR3 residues: CASSEGRPSYEQYF. The CDR3 DNA follows: TGTGCCAGCAGTGAGGGCAGACCCTCCTACGAGCAGTACTTC.

This clonotype was seen many times. The chain carries TRBV12-3 or TRBV12-4 and TRBJ2-5; D ambiguous. Trimming removed 0 bases from V and 1 base from J, with 9 bases in between. The CDR3 contains 15 residues. This CDR3 reads CASSLAGRSQETQYF. Here the CDR3 DNA reads TGTGCCAGCAGTTTAGCGGGAAGAAGCCAAGAGACCCAGTACTTC.

The chain uses TRBV7-9 and TRBJ2-3, with TRBD2 matching 9 bases. CDR3 length: 16 residues. Per germline, CDR1 SEHNR and CDR2 FQNEAQ (reference sequence). With 5 bases clipped from V and 6 bases from J, the junction kept 12 bases outside the gene matches. CDR3 nucleotide sequence: TGTGCCAGCAGCGCGGCGCTAGCGGGGCTAGGGGATACGCAGTATTTT. Its translation is CASSAALAGLGDTQYF.

The CDR3 DNA is TGTGCCAGCAGTCGCCGGGCCTGGGGCGAATCACCCCTCCACTTT. It codes for CASSRRAWGESPLHF. This chain uses TRBV12-3 or TRBV12-4 with TRBJ1-6; D perhaps matches TRBD1 (5 bases). V was shortened by 5 bases and J by 10 bases, with 18 bases between the two germline ends. The CDR3 runs to 15 residues.

This clonotype was seen at least ten times. CDR3 DNA: TGCAGTGCTAGAGATGGTCGGGAGGGCAACGAGCAGTACTTC. Protein: CSARDGREGNEQYF. J is TRBJ2-7 and V is TRBV20-1; 8 bases agree with TRBD2. J lost 5 bases, V lost 0 bases, and 6 bases had no gene match. The CDR3 sequence is 14 residues long. Germline V gene sequence: CDR1 DFQATT, CDR2 SNEGSKA (reference sequence).

This clonotype was counted at least ten times. The DNA of the CDR3 is TGTGCCAGCAGCTTAGGGACAGCGAACACCGGGGAGCTGTTTTTT. As protein: CASSLGTANTGELFF. The chain joins TRBV7-6 to TRBJ2-2; a possible D gene is TRBD1 (6 bases). This CDR3 is built from 15 residues. V shed 1 base and J shed 0 bases, with 6 bases lying between them. Germline-derived CDR1 and CDR2 are SGHVS and FNYEAQ.

The count of this clonotype is one. V usage is TRBV6-4 and J usage is TRBJ1-5; D may be TRBD1 (6 bases). Germline CDR1 MRHNA, CDR2 SNTAGT. The germline V and J ends were trimmed by 3 bases and 6 bases, with 9 bases remaining between them. The CDR3 extends over 13 amino acids. CDR3 in amino acids: CASSEGGAQPQHF. The CDR3, as DNA: TGTGCCAGCAGTGAGGGGGGGGCTCAGCCCCAGCATTTT.

This sequence joins TRBV7-9 and TRBJ1-1, with D tentatively TRBD1 (5 bases). Trimming pared 3 bases from V and 5 bases from J, leaving 19 bases between. The CDR3 contains 16 residues. Per germline, CDR1 SEHNR and CDR2 FQNEAQ (reference sequence). This CDR3 is CASSLATGLGMTEAFF. CDR3 DNA: TGTGCCAGCAGCTTGGCCACGGGACTCGGGATGACTGAAGCTTTCTTT.

This clonotype was found a few times. The chain couples TRBV7-9 to TRBJ1-1; perhaps TRBD1 as D (5 bases). This CDR3 has 13 amino acids. V gave up 0 bases and J gave up 8 bases, with 10 bases separating them. CDR1 is SEHNR, CDR2 FQNEAQ, per germline (reference sequence). Here the CDR3 reads CASSLAGTAEAFF. The DNA of the CDR3 is TGTGCCAGCAGCTTAGCGGGGACGGCAGAAGCTTTCTTT.

The chain recombines TRBV5-1 with TRBJ1-2; D might be TRBD1 (6 bases). There are 18 residues in the CDR3. V was pared by 0 bases and J by 8 bases, with 26 bases between. Germline loops: CDR1 SGHRS, CDR2 YFSETQ. Written as DNA, the CDR3 is TGCGCCAGCAGCTTGGCGGTTTTGGACAGCCCTTCATTGGGCGGCTACACCTTC. Encoded protein: CASSLAVLDSPSLGGYTF. The variable domain in full, with the rest retrieved from reference TRBV5-1 and TRBJ1-2, is KAGVTQTPRYLIKTRGQQVTLSCSPISGHRSVSWYQQTPGQGLQFLFEYFSETQRNKGNFPGRFSGRQFSNSRSEMNVSTLELGDSALYLCASSLAVLDSPSLGGYTFGSGTRLTVV.

About this clonotype: At one end the junction does not follow the germline gene, possibly because of a read error. V and J are TRBV25-1 and TRBJ1-2; 8 bases line up with TRBD1. The germline CDR1 and CDR2 sequences are MGHDK and SYGVNS. CDR3 length: 15 amino acids. The DNA for the CDR3 is TGTGGCAGCAGTGCCTGGACAGGGCGGGATTATGGCTACACCTTC. It is translated as CGSSAWTGRDYGYTF.

This clonotype was seen many times. V gene TRBV7-9 combines with J gene TRBJ2-2; no definite D call. Trimming stripped 1 base from V and 1 base from J, with 13 bases between. This CDR3 has 17 amino acids. Germline CDR1 and CDR2: SEHNR and FQNEAQ (reference sequence). This CDR3 reads CASSLVLPEQNTGELFF. The CDR3 DNA reads TGTGCCAGCAGCTTAGTTTTGCCAGAACAGAACACCGGGGAGCTGTTTTTT. The variable domain in full, with the rest retrieved from reference TRBV7-9 and TRBJ2-2, is DTGVSQNPRHKITKRGQNVTFRCDPISEHNRLYWYRQTLGQGPEFLTYFQNEAQLEKSRLLSDRFSAERPKGSFSTLEIQRTEQGDSAMYLCASSLVLPEQNTGELFFGEGSRLTVL.

V usage is TRBV12-5 and J usage is TRBJ2-1; D call uncertain. Germline-derived CDR1 and CDR2 are LGHNT and FRNRAP. V lost 2 bases and J 4 bases, leaving 9 bases between the germline ends. The CDR3 is 14 amino acids. CDR3 sequence (DNA): TGTGCTAGTGGTTTGATGGGCGGTTACAATGAGCAGTTCTTC. Amino acid sequence: CASGLMGGYNEQFF. The variable domain in full, with the rest retrieved from reference TRBV12-5 and TRBJ2-1, is DARVTQTPRHKVTEMGQEVTMRCQPILGHNTVFWYRQTMMQGLELLAYFRNRAPLDDSGMPKDRFSAEMPDATLATLKIQPSEPRDSAVYFCASGLMGGYNEQFFGPGTRLTVL.

This clonotype was recorded a few times. The chain carries TRBV4-2 and TRBJ2-1; 13 nucleotides line up with TRBD2. The CDR3 extends over 21 amino acids. Germline CDR1 and CDR2: LGHNA and YNFKEQ. Trimming cost V 1 base and J 9 bases; bases outside gene matches: 21. This CDR3 is CASSQVLSSGLAGTRGGEQFF. The CDR3 nucleotides read TGTGCCAGCAGCCAAGTTCTGAGTTCGGGACTAGCGGGGACCAGGGGCGGTGAGCAGTTCTTC.